The following is a T cell receptor beta chain sequence with its context. The data are from a study of blood T cell repertoires in COVID-19. Sequencing used immunoSEQ multiplex PCR; TCRdb keeps in-frame clones, though not all of them. Found here are approximately 240,000 clones, 80% to 95% of them singletons; the top ten hold around 2%. Those who participated ranged in age from 18 to 89 years and resided in 20 to 25 US areas. Which cohort a participant joined came from the clinical history participants gave. Donors in Cohort 3 who had recovered were those with two negative PCRs, healthcare professional clearance, or resolution of their symptoms. CDR1 is MNHEY and CDR2 is SVGEGT in the germline V gene. V was clipped by 6 bases and J by 4 bases; unmatched bases: 12. CDR3 length: 16 residues.

This chain links TRBV6-2 or TRBV6-3 with TRBJ1-2; 9 bases align to TRBD1. The source is a woman aged 18-29 years who had recovered from COVID-19. Sequenced sample: PBMCs or T cells enriched from blood (not recorded which). DNA for the CDR3: TGTGCCAGCAGCCACGCATTCGGACAGGGGAGCTATGGCTACACCTTC. As protein: CASSHAFGQGSYGYTF.